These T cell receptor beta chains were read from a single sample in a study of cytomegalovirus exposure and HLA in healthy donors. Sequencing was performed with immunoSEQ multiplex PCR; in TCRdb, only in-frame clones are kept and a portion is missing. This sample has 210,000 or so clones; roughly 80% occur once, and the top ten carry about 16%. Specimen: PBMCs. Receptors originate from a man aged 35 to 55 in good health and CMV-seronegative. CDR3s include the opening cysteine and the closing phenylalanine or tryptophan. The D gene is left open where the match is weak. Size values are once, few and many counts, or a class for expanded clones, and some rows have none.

TGTGCCAGTGGGACAGGGCGCAGGGGTACTTATGGCTACACCTTC	CASGTGRRGTYGYTF	TRBV28	TRBD1	few	TRBJ1-2
TGTGCCAGCAGCTTAAATGACTGGAGGGGCAGGGATGAAGCTTTCTTT	CASSLNDWRGRDEAFF	TRBV11-3	NA	NA	TRBJ1-1
TGTGCCAGCAGTGGTGTCAGGCTATACGAGCAGTACTTC	CASSGVRLYEQYF	TRBV2	NA	NA	TRBJ2-7
TGCAGTGCCACCCAGTTAGAAAAACTGTTTTTT	CSATQLEKLFF	TRBV20-1	NA	NA	TRBJ1-4
TGTGCCAGCAGCCAAGAGATCCTACCGAACACTGAAGCTTTCTTT	CASSQEILPNTEAFF	TRBV4-2	NA	NA	TRBJ1-1
TGTGCCAGCAGCTTAGGGGGAGTCGAGCAGTACTTC	CASSLGGVEQYF	TRBV7-9	NA	NA	TRBJ2-7
TGTGCCAGCAGCCCCGGACTAGCGGGAGCTGACGAGCAGTACTTC	CASSPGLAGADEQYF	TRBV7-9	TRBD2	NA	TRBJ2-7
TGTGCCAGCAGCTTGAATGCGGGGGTCTCACCCCTCCACTTT	CASSLNAGVSPLHF	TRBV5-6	NA	NA	TRBJ1-6
TGTGCCAGCAGTAGGTTTGGGGGGGATCAAGAGACCCAGTACTTC	CASSRFGGDQETQYF	TRBV6-5	TRBD2	NA	TRBJ2-5
TGTGCCAGCAGCCCCGACAGATTCAATCAGCCCCAGCATTTT	CASSPDRFNQPQHF	TRBV7-9	NA	NA	TRBJ1-5
TGTGCCAGCAGCCTCAGGGGGCAGGGCACTGAAGCTTTCTTT	CASSLRGQGTEAFF	TRBV7-2	TRBD1	NA	TRBJ1-1
TGCAGCGTTTTCCCAGGGGGTCCTCTTGGGACCCAGTACTTC	CSVFPGGPLGTQYF	TRBV29-1	TRBD1	NA	TRBJ2-5
TGTGCCAGCAGCCCATTAGCGGGGGTTTATAATGAGCAGTTCTTC	CASSPLAGVYNEQFF	TRBV7-3	TRBD2	once	TRBJ2-1
TGTGCCAGCAGCTCAAATACCGGGACAGGGGGCGCTCGGACTGAAGCTTTCTTT	CASSSNTGTGGARTEAFF	TRBV9	TRBD1	NA	TRBJ1-1
TGTGCCAGCAGTTTATCGAGGGCTAGCGCGAGCTCCTACAATGAGCAGTTCTTC	CASSLSRASASSYNEQFF	TRBV27	NA	NA	TRBJ2-1
TGTGCCAGTAGTGAGTCGAGCTTACTCTCCTACGAGCAGTACTTC	CASSESSLLSYEQYF	TRBV19	NA	NA	TRBJ2-7
TGTGCCAGCAGCTTGAACTCGCGCTTATCGCCCCAGCATTTT	CASSLNSRLSPQHF	TRBV5-5	NA	NA	TRBJ1-5
TGTGCCAGCACCCATGTTTTCACTGAAGCTTTCTTT	CASTHVFTEAFF	TRBV6-6	NA	few	TRBJ1-1
TGTGCCAGCAGCCAAGAAGCCTCAGGGGGGCGGACCCAAGAGACCCAGTACTTC	CASSQEASGGRTQETQYF	TRBV4-2	NA	few	TRBJ2-5
TGTGCCAGCAGCCTGGGGACAGGGGGTTCTGAAAAACTGTTTTTT	CASSLGTGGSEKLFF	TRBV11-2	TRBD1	NA	TRBJ1-4
TGTGCCATCAGTGAGCACCAGGGGGCGGGGGAGCAGTACTTC	CAISEHQGAGEQYF	TRBV10-3	TRBD1	NA	TRBJ2-7
TGTGCCAGCAGCCCGGACTACCACACAGATACGCAGTATTTT	CASSPDYHTDTQYF	TRBV7-2	NA	NA	TRBJ2-3
TGTGCCAGCAGCATTACAGGGGAGCCCGGGGAGCTGTTTTTT	CASSITGEPGELFF	TRBV9	TRBD1	NA	TRBJ2-2
TGTGCCAGCACGGTTTACAGGAGTACTGAAGCTTTCTTT	CASTVYRSTEAFF	TRBV28	NA	NA	TRBJ1-1
TGTGCCAGCAGCTTGGTCTCCGAGCTGTACCAAGAGACCCAGTACTTC	CASSLVSELYQETQYF	TRBV5-6	NA	NA	TRBJ2-5
TGTGCCAGCAGCCAGCGAGCCGGGGGATTTAATGAGCAGTTCTTC	CASSQRAGGFNEQFF	TRBV14	NA	once	TRBJ2-1
TGTGCCAGCAGTTTAACAGGGGAGGTTTCACCCCTCCACTTT	CASSLTGEVSPLHF	TRBV27	TRBD1	NA	TRBJ1-6
TGTGCCAGCAGCTTGGGAAGCGGGGGATCCTACGAGCAGTACTTC	CASSLGSGGSYEQYF	TRBV5-6	TRBD2	NA	TRBJ2-7
TGTGCCAGTAGTTTGGCGTGGACAGGGAGCTCCTACGAGCAGTACTTC	CASSLAWTGSSYEQYF	TRBV19	TRBD1	NA	TRBJ2-7
TGTGCCAGCACCAACCTAGCGGGAGTCGGCGATGAGCAGTTCTTC	CASTNLAGVGDEQFF	TRBV27	TRBD2	NA	TRBJ2-1